The T cell receptor beta chain described here comes from a study of OX40 agonist ivuxolimab in advanced cancers. Here immunoSEQ multiplex PCR was the method, and the copy in TCRdb shows in-frame clones only, minus some. Altogether some 85,000 clones are present, around nine tenths being singletons, with the ten largest covering 0.25% to 0.35%. The timepoints at which blood was sampled were baseline, cycle 4 day 1, and cycle 7 day 1. Note on this clone: Its antigen is not known.

Study-level points and caveats: Among the lowest peripheral clonal expansion occurred in 0.1-3.0 mg/kg partial responders. Relative to CD4+ cells, CD8+ T cells on average had more expanded clones. Dosing at 0.1 to 3.0 mg/kg was accompanied by clonal expansion of CD4+ and CD8+ blood T cells by week 6.

Germline-derived CDR1 and CDR2 are SGHTA and FQGTGA. V lost 3 bases and J lost 1, with 10 bases in between. There are 14 residues in the CDR3. The sample consisted of CD4+ or CD8+ T cells sorted from blood, taken in a trial of the OX40 agonist ivuxolimab. The chain recombines TRBV7-3 with TRBJ2-7; TRBD1 might be the D (6 bases). This clonotype was obtained from an adult with an advanced solid tumor such as melanoma, head and neck, liver or kidney cancer. CDR3 nucleotides: TGTGCCAGCAGCTTGGGGGACACGTCCTACGAGCAGTACTTC. It is translated as CASSLGDTSYEQYF.